Below, one TCR beta chain is given with its context. This clonotype has just a few counts. Its antigen is not yet known. No qualities accompany the bases; no much larger clone lies one base away. The record originates from a study of T cell repertoires in cytomegalovirus infection (dated by TCRdb to between 2018 and 2021). As for the study more broadly: Recently identified HLA-C-restricted CMV epitopes, whose presentation resists viral immunomodulation, were targeted by peptide stimulations together with well-studied HLA-B-restricted epitopes. The HLA type of each donor mattered for the analysis, because public TCR beta signatures pointed to carriage of CMV infection along with the matching HLA type. The full study reports these points: The ex vivo response was dominated by HLA-C-restricted CMV-specific TCR beta clonotypes, which also provided the single most frequent clonotype in two of eight donors. Cumulative frequency of public TCR beta family members discriminated carriers of CMV infection plus the relevant HLA type in this cohort and an independent approximately 340-donor cohort.

The CDR3 runs 15 amino acids, cysteine and phenylalanine included. Only the CDR3 DNA is retained, 45 bases long and in frame from the first base. The germline ends are 23 bases apart after V is trimmed by 4 bases and J by 10 bases. The germline V gene (reference sequence) specifies SGHNT as CDR1 and YYREEE as CDR2. TCRdb records Illumina HiSeq 1500 as the sequencer. In-frame beta chains were kept once TCRdb had trimmed the public reads at Q25 with fastp and called clones with MiXCR. Identical CDR3 proteins give one entry, which carries the most common genes and DNA. The sample has almost 90,000 distinct CDR3 sequences on record, 25% to 30% of them singletons. The ten largest make up 65% to 75% of the sample. The intended sense of this specimen's treatment or condition label: in vitro stimulation with specific CMV peptide epitopes to enrich CMV-specific T cells.

The sequence derives from a human donor in good health (CMV status not recorded). Some clones in this sample may be carry-over from other donors' samples. Sequenced material: CD8+ T cells from cultured PBMCs, taken from culture after CMV antigen stimulation. This chain joins TRBV5-4 to TRBJ1-1; no D gene call is confident. The CDR3 region has the sequence CASSPGDIGDPLAFF. The DNA is as follows: TGTGCCAGCAGCCCGGGTGACATCGGAGACCCTCTAGCTTTCTTT.